The T cell receptor beta chain under discussion was sequenced for a study of read filtering for tumor transcriptome and immune sequencing. At the time of active disease, bone marrow was collected from every patient. From around 440 ng of RNA, a library with molecular barcoded alpha/delta and beta/gamma adaptors was made. TCRdb recomputed calls from the reads with MiXCR, one row per CDR3 protein. The repertoire has approximately 20,000 distinct CDR3 sequences, roughly 15% of them found once; the top ten carry about 70%. The length of the CDR3 is 10 residues. V was shortened by 8 bases and J by 15 bases, with 14 bases between the two germline ends. Germline lookup yields CDR1 MDHEN and CDR2 SYDVKM. Many counts were recorded for this clonotype.

This receptor was identified in a donor aged 40 or over with multiple myeloma. V usage is TRBV28 and J usage is TRBJ2-1, with TRBD1 as a possible D gene (6 bases). Sequencing input: a population of CD138-negative cells sorted from bone marrow. In nucleotides, the CDR3 is TGTGCCAGCTACAGGGTTTCCCTGTTCTTC. Protein sequence: CASYRVSLFF.